The source of this TCR beta chain is a study of T-cell reconstitution after alpha-beta-depleted transplantation in children. Unique molecular identifiers tagged the TCRbeta library. One entry per CDR3 protein, called by TCRdb with MiXCR from the PCR reads. The table has hundreds of thousands of distinct CDR3 sequences, around 9.5% seen once. This clonotype was recorded a few times. Germline V gene lookup returns CDR1 LGHDT and CDR2 YNNKEL (reference sequence). The CDR3 loop spans 16 amino acids. Trimming took 4 bases from V and 4 from J; bases not matched to a gene: 12. This clonotype originated in a human donor who donated a stem cell graft to a child with acute lymphoblastic leukemia. The source was PBMCs from the stem cell graft donor, collected from the stem cell graft. The V gene is TRBV3-1, the J gene TRBJ1-1; the match to TRBD1 covers 7 bases. The CDR3 sequence: CASSLATGLDFTEAFF. The CDR3 DNA reads as TGTGCCAGCAGCCTTGCGACAGGGTTGGACTTCACTGAAGCTTTCTTT.